Included here is one T cell receptor beta chain sequence, with context. This CDR3 has 15 residues. After removal of 0 bases from V and 5 bases from J, the junction contained 4 bases not matched to a gene. Germline CDR1 and CDR2: SGHRS and YFSETQ. This record comes from a study of blood T cell repertoires in COVID-19. Study in general: COVID-19 samples from acute and convalescent phases originated in the United States, Italy and Spain. T cells, B-cell-depleted T cells, or PBMCs provided the cDNA or gDNA that served as material.

Some clones are missing from TCRdb's copy, which holds only in-frame ones; the method was immunoSEQ multiplex PCR. The data contain about 170,000 clones, about 80% of them singletons. This sequence was found in a man aged 65-85 years with active or convalescent COVID-19. The rearrangement links TRBV5-1 to TRBJ2-2; 7 nucleotides line up with TRBD1. Sequencing was done on a sample of peripheral blood. The CDR3 DNA sequence: TGCGCCAGCAGCTTGGTTACAGGGGAAACCGGGGAGCTGTTTTTT. The encoded protein is CASSLVTGETGELFF. Full variable domain (rest looked up from reference TRBV5-1 and TRBJ2-2): KAGVTQTPRYLIKTRGQQVTLSCSPISGHRSVSWYQQTPGQGLQFLFEYFSETQRNKGNFPGRFSGRQFSNSRSEMNVSTLELGDSALYLCASSLVTGETGELFFGEGSRLTVL.